This T cell receptor beta chain is from a study of shared clonotypes between healthy human individuals. Looked up from germline, CDR1 is SGHTA and CDR2 is FQGNSA. V was cut by 2 bases and J by 10 bases, with 8 bases left in between. The CDR3 totals 12 residues. The sample holds a few counts of this clone. Its antigen remains unknown. Study conclusions and caveats: It was anticipated that sequencing depth would influence how many clonotypes donors shared. Clonotypes not shared had lower generation probabilities than those common to all four donors.

Study processing details: Filtering was not the same, since immunoSEQ gave junction-only sequences without quality scores. The table came from immunoSEQ multiplex PCR; TCRdb's copy has only in-frame clones and leaves some out. V and J calls and clone size are given by that table; D and trimming were obtained from the DNA. The sample shows some 300,000 clones, around four fifths of them seen only once. Sequencing was done on a sample of memory CD4+ T cells sorted from blood. As for subset: CD45RA-negative fraction. The receptor's source is a man between 25 and 39 years old in good health. V and J are TRBV7-2 and TRBJ2-2; D might be TRBD1 (5 bases). CDR3 nucleotide sequence: TGTGCCAGCAGCTTAAAGGGGTTGGAGCTGTTTTTT. It yields the protein CASSLKGLELFF.